A single T cell receptor (beta chain) is shown here with its context. Its matching antigen is unknown. TCRdb analysed the reads with MiXCR anew, one entry per CDR3 protein. The sample has about 55,000 distinct CDR3 sequences, around 18% seen once; the top ten hold more than 55%. These data originate in a study of T cell repertoires in cytomegalovirus infection. Across the whole study: CMV epitopes, recently identified HLA-C-restricted and well-studied HLA-B-restricted, were used. Public TCR beta signatures provided an indication of both CMV infection and a matching HLA type. Findings of the study overall: The study identified carriers of CMV plus the relevant HLA from cumulative public TCR beta family frequency. The study found HLA-C-restricted CMV-specific TCR beta clonotypes dominating the ex vivo response.

CDR3 length: 16 residues. Germline V gives CDR1 MNHNY, CDR2 SVGAGI (reference sequence). V lost 5 bases and J lost 1; bases outside the gene matches: 10. The TCR was taken from a human donor in good health (CMV status not recorded). Some clones in this sample may be carry-over from other donors' samples. This sample comprised CD8+ T cells from cultured PBMCs, obtained from culture after CMV antigen stimulation. This chain uses TRBV6-6 with TRBJ2-7; 8 nucleotides align to TRBD2. In nucleotides, the CDR3 is TGTGCCAGCAGTAGACCGGGACTAGGCGGTTCCTACGAGCAGTACTTC. The encoded protein is CASSRPGLGGSYEQYF.